This T cell receptor (beta chain) was found in a study of molecular identifiers for immune sequencing clone quantification. The wider study: In replicates, RNA taken from roughly 20,000 or 100,000 naive CD8 cells was divided five ways, and four portions underwent sequencing.

TCRdb itself ran the PCR reads through MiXCR, one entry per CDR3 protein. In the table there are over 600,000 distinct CDR3 sequences, 15% to 20% of which are singletons. Study observations and caveats: One cell's worth of spiked Jurkat TCR RNA was reportedly detectable among about a million naive cells.

This clonotype showed up many times. Its antigen is undetermined. The V segment lost 2 bases and the J segment 4 bases; nucleotides outside the gene matches: 2. There are 14 residues in the CDR3. CDR1 MGHRA and CDR2 YSYEKL come from the germline V gene. What was sequenced was naive CD8+ T cells from blood, with Jurkat cell RNA spiked in. Subset here: FACS-sorted CD8+CD4-CCR7+CD45RA+ naive T cells. The sequence came from a human donor in good health. Some libraries in this study had Jurkat cell RNA spiked in. V and J are TRBV4-1 and TRBJ2-3; TRBD1 matches at 8 bases. CDR3 sequence reads: CASSQPGGADTQYF. The CDR3 bases are TGCGCCAGCAGCCAACCAGGGGGCGCAGATACGCAGTATTTT.